The 10 T cell receptor beta chains below come from one sample, sequenced in a study of PD-L1 blockade in urothelial cancer. The time point here: pretreatment peripheral blood. The data were produced by immunoSEQ multiplex PCR, yet TCRdb's version contains in-frame clones alone and is incomplete. The sample lists 40,000 to 55,000 clones, about 86% occurring once. The sequences come from PBMCs, collected around atezolizumab (anti-PD-L1) treatment. The receptor source for this set is a man in his fifties or sixties with urothelial cancer.

The rearrangement uses TRBV5-1 and TRBJ2-1, with 7 bases matching TRBD1. CDR3 length: 15 residues. With V trimmed by 4 bases and J by 0 bases, 4 bases remained unmatched. Germline V gives CDR1 SGHRS, CDR2 YFSETQ. Here the CDR3 DNA reads TGCGCCAGCAGCCAACAGGGGTTCTCCTACAATGAGCAGTTCTTC. Its protein product is CASSQQGFSYNEQFF.

V and J are TRBV7-9 and TRBJ2-1; 7 bases are shared with TRBD1. Looked up from germline, CDR1 is SEHNR and CDR2 is FQNEAQ (reference sequence). Unmatched junction bases numbered 14, after V lost 0 bases and J lost 6 bases. The CDR3 loop spans 18 amino acids. CDR3 DNA: TGTGCCAGCAGCTTAGCGCTGATGAGGACAGGTACCGTCAATGAGCAGTTCTTC. Translation gives CASSLALMRTGTVNEQFF.

The chain combines TRBV11-1 with TRBJ2-7, with 7 bases identical to TRBD2. This CDR3 contains 13 residues. In germline, CDR1 is SGHAT, CDR2 FQDESV (reference sequence). The trim removed 5 bases at V and 6 bases at J, leaving 7 bases unmatched. Here the CDR3 DNA reads TGTGCCAGCAGCCTCCCCGGCGGGAGCGAGCAGTACTTC. Encoded protein: CASSLPGGSEQYF.

This clone was recorded only once. The V call is TRBV5-4, the J call TRBJ2-1; TRBD2 matches 9 bases. J was trimmed by 7 bases and V by 1 base; bases with no gene match: 12. Per germline, CDR1 SGHNT and CDR2 YYREEE (reference sequence). The CDR3 loop spans 17 amino acids. Written as DNA, the CDR3 is TGTGCCAGCAGCTTGCCTTTAGCGGGAGTAATAGGGAATGAGCAGTTCTTC. Encoded protein: CASSLPLAGVIGNEQFF. Looking up the rest from reference TRBV5-4 and TRBJ2-1 gives the full variable domain: ETGVTQSPTHLIKTRGQQVTLRCSSQSGHNTVSWYQQALGQGPQFIFQYYREEENGRGNFPPRFSGLQFPNYSSELNVNALELDDSALYLCASSLPLAGVIGNEQFFGPGTRLTVL.

This clone was observed a single time. The chain is built from TRBV18 and TRBJ2-5; a possible D gene is TRBD1 (5 bases). V was trimmed by 2 bases and J by 5 bases, leaving 12 bases between them. Germline-derived CDR1 and CDR2 are KGHSH and LQKENI. This CDR3 region has 14 residues. CDR3 region: CASSPVGAVETQYF. The DNA of the CDR3 is TGTGCCAGCTCACCAGTAGGGGCGGTGGAGACCCAGTACTTC.

This sequence joins TRBV2 and TRBJ2-5; TRBD1 is a possible D gene (6 bases). The length of the CDR3 is 13 residues. Trimming removed 6 bases from V and 4 bases from J, with 12 bases in between. The germline V gene has CDR1 SNHLY and CDR2 FYNNEI. CDR3 region: CASRSGVGETQYF. DNA of the CDR3: TGTGCCAGCAGATCAGGGGTAGGAGAGACCCAGTACTTC.

The chain couples TRBV5-1 to TRBJ2-2; tentatively, D is TRBD1 (5 bases). Germline loops: CDR1 SGHRS, CDR2 YFSETQ. The CDR3 loop spans 18 amino acids. Trimming stripped 4 bases from V and 2 bases from J, with 21 bases between. CDR3 in DNA: TGCGCCAGCAGCCACAACCCTGACAGTACGATTAACACCGGGGAGCTGTTTTTT. Protein product: CASSHNPDSTINTGELFF.

CDR3 in amino acids: CASGPLAGGYNEQFF. The DNA of the CDR3 is TGTGCTAGCGGGCCCCTAGCGGGAGGTTACAATGAGCAGTTCTTC. The rearrangement uses TRBV7-7 and TRBJ2-1, with 11 bases that match TRBD2. The germline CDR1 and CDR2 sequences are SSHAT and FNYEAQ (reference sequence). The CDR3 is 15 residues long.

The J gene is TRBJ1-1, the V gene TRBV10-2, with D maybe TRBD1 (5 bases). Trimming cost V 0 bases and J 8 bases, with 19 bases left between them. The length of the CDR3 is 16 residues. Germline assignment: CDR1 WSHSY and CDR2 SAAADI. In nucleotides, the CDR3 is TGCGCCAGCAGTGAGTCGCTACTCGACAGAAAAAGAGAAGCTTTCTTT. Its protein is CASSESLLDRKREAFF.

This clone was observed once. The rearrangement joins TRBV19 to TRBJ1-5; D might be TRBD1 (5 bases). The CDR3 is 17 residues long. Looked up from germline, CDR1 is LNHDA and CDR2 is SQIVND (reference sequence). V was trimmed by 9 bases and J by 7 bases, leaving 28 bases between them. Here the CDR3 reads CASTRREGTSSGQPQHF. CDR3 nucleotide sequence: TGTGCCAGCACACGAAGGGAGGGGACTTCTTCGGGGCAGCCCCAGCATTTT.